This is a list of T cell receptor beta chains from one sample in a study of CD8+CD57+ T cells in acquired aplastic anemia. TCRdb ran MiXCR on the reads and lists one entry per CDR3 protein. The sample carries approximately 190,000 distinct CDR3 sequences, nearly 50% recorded once. Sequenced input: sorted CD4+, CD8+, or CD8+CD57+ T cells (not recorded which) from PBMCs. All receptors derive from a human donor with aplastic anemia. Both conserved end residues are part of each CDR3. Fields, in order: V gene, J gene, D gene, clone size, CDR3 protein, CDR3 DNA. D genes are given only for firm matches. A clone size is listed for some rows: how often the clone was seen (once, few, many), or a class if it is expanded.

TRBV6-6	TRBJ1-6	NA	many	CASSNYNSPLHF	TGTGCCAGCAGTAACTATAATTCACCCCTCCACTTT
TRBV7-2	TRBJ2-1	NA	many	CASSPGAHPYNEQFF	TGTGCCAGCAGCCCCGGGGCCCACCCCTACAATGAGCAGTTCTTC
TRBV12-3/TRBV12-4	TRBJ2-2	NA	many	CASSFRRAPNTGELFF	TGTGCCAGCAGTTTTCGTCGGGCCCCGAACACCGGGGAGCTGTTTTTT
TRBV11-2	TRBJ2-2	NA	NA	CASSLLDKGFSGELFF	TGTGCCAGCAGCTTACTCGACAAGGGCTTTTCCGGGGAGCTGTTTTTT
TRBV7-9	TRBJ1-1	TRBD1	many	CASSLGQGLNTEAFF	TGTGCCAGCAGCTTAGGACAGGGATTGAACACTGAAGCTTTCTTT
TRBV15	TRBJ2-7	NA	NA	CAASSLTAYEQYF	TGTGCCGCCAGCAGCTTGACAGCCTACGAGCAGTACTTC
TRBV14	TRBJ2-5	TRBD1	NA	CASSQGQGSQETQYF	TGTGCCAGCAGCCAGGGACAGGGCTCTCAAGAGACCCAGTACTTC
TRBV10-3	TRBJ2-7	TRBD2	many	CAISGTSGSAYEQYF	TGTGCCATCAGCGGGACTAGCGGGAGCGCCTACGAGCAGTACTTC
TRBV25-1	TRBJ2-7	TRBD1	NA	CASSDRHRDRGLSSYEQYF	TGTGCCAGCAGTGATCGTCACCGGGACAGGGGCCTGAGCTCCTACGAGCAGTACTTC
TRBV24-1	TRBJ2-1	NA	NA	CATSDGSGPNEQFF	TGTGCCACCAGTGATGGGTCGGGGCCCAATGAGCAGTTCTTC
TRBV2	TRBJ2-7	TRBD2	NA	CASRNTGLAAYEQYF	TGTGCCAGCAGGAACACGGGACTAGCGGCCTACGAGCAGTACTTC
TRBV3-1	TRBJ1-5	NA	NA	CASSQGFTDSPQHF	TGTGCCAGCAGCCAAGGATTCACCGACAGTCCCCAGCATTTT
TRBV2	TRBJ1-1	NA	NA	CASKVDNPEAFF	TGTGCCAGCAAGGTGGACAACCCTGAAGCTTTCTTT
TRBV20-1	TRBJ2-3	TRBD2	NA	CSARAGGPADTQYF	TGCAGTGCTAGAGCGGGAGGGCCAGCAGATACGCAGTATTTT
TRBV20-1	TRBJ1-5	NA	many	CSARLGKRGSNQPQHF	TGCAGTGCTAGGTTAGGGAAAAGGGGGAGCAATCAGCCCCAGCATTTT
TRBV5-1	TRBJ1-2	NA	many	CASSLGPGEYGYTF	TGCGCCAGCAGCTTGGGTCCGGGAGAGTACGGCTACACCTTC
TRBV29-1	TRBJ1-6	NA	NA	CSVAEGQYNSPLHF	TGCAGCGTTGCGGAGGGCCAGTATAATTCACCCCTCCACTTT
TRBV24-1	TRBJ1-2	TRBD1	many	CATSDTGTGHGYTF	TGTGCCACCAGTGATACCGGGACAGGACACGGCTACACCTTC
TRBV5-1	TRBJ1-6	NA	few	CASSFQGSSPLHF	TGCGCCAGCAGCTTCCAGGGGAGTTCACCCCTCCACTTT